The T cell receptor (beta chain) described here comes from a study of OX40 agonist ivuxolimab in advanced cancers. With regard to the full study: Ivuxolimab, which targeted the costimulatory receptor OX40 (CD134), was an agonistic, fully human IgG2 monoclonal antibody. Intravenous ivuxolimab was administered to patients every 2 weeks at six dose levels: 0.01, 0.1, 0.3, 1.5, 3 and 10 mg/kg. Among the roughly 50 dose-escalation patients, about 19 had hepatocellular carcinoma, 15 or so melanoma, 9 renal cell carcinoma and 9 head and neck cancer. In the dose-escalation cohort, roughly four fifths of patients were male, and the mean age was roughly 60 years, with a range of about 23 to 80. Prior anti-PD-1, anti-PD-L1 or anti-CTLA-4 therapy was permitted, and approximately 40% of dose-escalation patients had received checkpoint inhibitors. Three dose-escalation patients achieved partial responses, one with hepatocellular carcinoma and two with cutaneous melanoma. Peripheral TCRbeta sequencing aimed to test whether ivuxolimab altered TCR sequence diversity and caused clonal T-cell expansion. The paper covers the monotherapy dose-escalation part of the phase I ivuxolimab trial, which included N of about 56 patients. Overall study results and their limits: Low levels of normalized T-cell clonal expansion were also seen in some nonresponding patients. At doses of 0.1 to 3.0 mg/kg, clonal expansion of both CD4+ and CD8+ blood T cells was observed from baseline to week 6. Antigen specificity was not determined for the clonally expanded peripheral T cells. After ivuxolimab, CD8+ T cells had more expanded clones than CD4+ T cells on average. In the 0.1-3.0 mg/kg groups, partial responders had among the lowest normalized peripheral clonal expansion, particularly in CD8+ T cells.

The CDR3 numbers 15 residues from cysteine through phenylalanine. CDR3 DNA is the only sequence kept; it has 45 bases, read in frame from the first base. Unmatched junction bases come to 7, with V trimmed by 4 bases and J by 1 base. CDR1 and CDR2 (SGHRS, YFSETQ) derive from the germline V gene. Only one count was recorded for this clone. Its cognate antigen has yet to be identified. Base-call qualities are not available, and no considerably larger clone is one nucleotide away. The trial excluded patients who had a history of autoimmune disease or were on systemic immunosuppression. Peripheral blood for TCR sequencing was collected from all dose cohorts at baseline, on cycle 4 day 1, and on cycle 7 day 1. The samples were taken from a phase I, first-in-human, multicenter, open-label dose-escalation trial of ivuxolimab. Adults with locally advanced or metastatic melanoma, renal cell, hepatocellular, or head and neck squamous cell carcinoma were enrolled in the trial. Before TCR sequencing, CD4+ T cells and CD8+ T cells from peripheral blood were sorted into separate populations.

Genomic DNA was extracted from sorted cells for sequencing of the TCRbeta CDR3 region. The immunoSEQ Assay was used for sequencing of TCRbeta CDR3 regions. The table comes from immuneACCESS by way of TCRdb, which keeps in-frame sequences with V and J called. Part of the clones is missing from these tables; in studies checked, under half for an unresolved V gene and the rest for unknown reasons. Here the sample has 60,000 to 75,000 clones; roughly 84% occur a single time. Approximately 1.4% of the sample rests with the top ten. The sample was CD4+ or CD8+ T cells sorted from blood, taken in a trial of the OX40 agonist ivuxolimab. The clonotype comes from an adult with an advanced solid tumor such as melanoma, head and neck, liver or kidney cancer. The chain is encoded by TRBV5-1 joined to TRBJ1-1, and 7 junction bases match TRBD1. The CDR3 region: CASSGTGAWNTEAFF. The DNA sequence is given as TGCGCCAGCAGCGGTACAGGGGCTTGGAACACTGAAGCTTTCTTT.